The 11 T cell receptor beta chains listed next were all sequenced from one sample in a study of type 1 and type 2 diabetes patients (dated by TCRdb to the mid-2010s). Sequencer: Illumina MiSeq. Genomic DNA from sorted T cell subsets served as template for TCRbeta CDR3 amplification. Multiplex PCR with 30 forward and 13 reverse primers amplified the TCRbeta CDR3 region. The public reads were run again by TCRdb, first through fastp at Q25 and then through MiXCR, and only productive beta chains were kept. When rows share a CDR3 protein, they turn into one entry using the most common DNA and genes. For this sample the table gives about 290,000 distinct CDR3 sequences, of which around 47% were detected only once. Jointly, the top ten make up roughly 13% of the sample. Sample: peripheral blood mononuclear cells (PBMCs). The receptors were sampled from a man aged 18-30 years with type 2 diabetes.

This clonotype was seen only a few times. The V gene is TRBV10-3, the J gene TRBJ1-2; D might be TRBD1 (5 bases). The germline V gene has CDR1 ENHRY and CDR2 SYGVKD. V was clipped by 0 bases and J by 8 bases, with 19 bases between them. The CDR3 consists of 16 residues. The DNA for the CDR3 is TGTGCCATCAGTGAGTCCGCTCGGGACCCAAAGGGGGGCTACACCTTC. Protein sequence: CAISESARDPKGGYTF.

Points on this clonotype: The junction differs from germline at one of its ends, possibly a read error. The V gene is TRBV6-4, the J gene TRBJ1-6, with a possible D match to TRBD1 (5 bases). From germline, CDR1 is MRHNA and CDR2 SNTAGT. CDR3 length: 14 residues. The chain's CDR3 is CASSDGTPNSPLRF. CDR3 DNA: TGTGCCAGCAGTGACGGGACTCCTAATTCACCCCTCCGCTTT.

This clonotype has just a few counts. The chain combines TRBV10-3 with TRBJ2-2; the D gene is possibly TRBD1 (5 bases). There are 12 residues in the CDR3. The V end was cut by 6 bases, the J end by 6 bases, with 8 bases between. Per the germline V gene, CDR1 is ENHRY and CDR2 is SYGVKD. This chain's CDR3 is CAIRGVPGELFF. The CDR3 DNA follows: TGTGCCATCAGAGGGGTCCCCGGGGAGCTGTTTTTT.

The chain employs TRBV5-5 and TRBJ1-2; no firm D call. Trimming cost V 0 bases and J 2 bases, with 8 bases left between them. The length of the CDR3 is 14 residues. Germline assignment: CDR1 SGHKS and CDR2 YYEKEE (reference sequence). CDR3 in amino acids: CASSLVTENYGYTF. The CDR3, as DNA: TGTGCCAGCAGCTTGGTCACAGAGAACTATGGCTACACCTTC.

In DNA, the CDR3 is TGTGCCAGTAGTATCCGGGCGAGGGGAAGCAATCAGCCCCAGCATTTT. Translated, it gives CASSIRARGSNQPQHF. V and J are TRBV19 and TRBJ1-5; tentatively, D is TRBD1 (5 bases). V was shortened by 3 bases and J by 1 base, with 13 bases between the two germline ends. The germline V gene has CDR1 LNHDA and CDR2 SQIVND (reference sequence). CDR3 length: 16 amino acids.

This clonotype was seen just once. The chain employs TRBV7-2 and TRBJ2-5; D possibly corresponds to TRBD1 (5 bases). This CDR3 comprises 13 residues. V gave up 8 bases and J gave up 0 bases, with 10 bases separating them. The germline gives CDR1 SGHTA, CDR2 FQGNSA. The CDR3 DNA is TGTGCCAGCGGAAAGACAGACCAAGAGACCCAGTACTTC. Its translation: CASGKTDQETQYF.

In this sample, this clonotype turned up a few times. The V gene is TRBV10-2, the J gene TRBJ2-7, with 7 bases aligning to TRBD2. The V segment lost 6 bases and the J segment 5 bases; nucleotides outside the gene matches: 13. The CDR3 spans 15 residues. CDR1 and CDR2 from the germline V gene are WSHSY and SAAADI. The CDR3 DNA sequence: TGCGCCAGCAGGGACGCCCCGGGGGGTACAAACGAGCAGTACTTC. Its protein product is CASRDAPGGTNEQYF.

The chain carries TRBV10-2 and TRBJ2-3; D possibly corresponds to TRBD1 (5 bases). Germline assignment: CDR1 WSHSY and CDR2 SAAADI. The CDR3 spans 14 residues. Between the trimmed V and J ends, which lost 8 bases and 1 base, there was a span of 13 bases. CDR3 loop: CASAKTVGTDTQYF. CDR3 sequence (DNA): TGCGCCAGCGCGAAGACAGTGGGCACAGATACGCAGTATTTT.

The V gene is TRBV4-2, the J gene TRBJ1-1; the D is unclear. With 1 base removed from V and 4 bases from J, the gap between germline ends came to 4 bases. This CDR3 spans 12 amino acids. CDR1 and CDR2 from the germline V gene are LGHNA and YNFKEQ. CDR3 residues: CASSQAPTEAFF. Here the CDR3 DNA reads TGTGCCAGCAGCCAAGCCCCCACTGAAGCTTTCTTT.

This clonotype appeared a few times. The chain links TRBV2 to TRBJ1-6, with 9 bases aligning to TRBD1. The V and J ends lost 6 bases and 9 bases, in that order; junction bases with no gene match: 3. The germline gives CDR1 SNHLY, CDR2 FYNNEI. CDR3 size: 13 residues. CDR3: CASRRDRVSPLHF. CDR3 DNA sequence: TGTGCCAGCAGGAGGGACAGGGTTTCACCCCTCCACTTT.

This clonotype appeared a few times. One end of the junction varies from germline; a read error may be responsible. This rearrangement joins TRBV12-3 or TRBV12-4 to TRBJ2-7, with TRBD2 identical over 11 bases. This CDR3 comprises 14 residues. CDR3 residues: CASSLAGGSHEQYF. The CDR3 region has the DNA TGTGCCAGCAGTCTAGCGGGAGGATCGCACGAGCAGTACTTC.